This T cell receptor beta chain was documented in a study of monozygotic twins with inflammatory bowel disease. The CDR3 spans 12 residues. Germline CDR1 WSHSY, CDR2 SAAADI. With the 5' RACE reads reprocessed, TCRdb shows one record per CDR3 protein and no DNA. The specimen's table records approximately 420,000 distinct CDR3 sequences. The sequence was collected from a human donor with ulcerative colitis or Crohn's disease, or a healthy co-twin of an affected twin (not recorded which). The material sequenced was blood. The chain carries TRBV10-2 and TRBJ1-6. CDR3 residues: CASRTGGSPLHF.